This T cell receptor beta chain derives from a study of T cells in Graves' hyperthyroidism and ophthalmopathy (dated by TCRdb to the late 2010s). Looking at the study overall: Peripheral blood samples were taken at the time of initial diagnosis, prior to any treatment. To identify distinguishing TCR V-J signatures, a discovery cohort of about 95 patients was used, comprising 43 with Graves' ophthalmopathy and some 60 with stable Graves' hyperthyroidism. Whether ophthalmopathy could be predicted prospectively was tested in an independent validation cohort made up of approximately 19 hyperthyroidism patients plus 17 patients who later progressed to ophthalmopathy. In addition, the study compared T-cell repertoires in thyroid tissue and in blood from six Graves' hyperthyroidism patients. After sampling, hyperthyroidism patients received methimazole starting at 30 mg daily, and ophthalmopathy patients received high-dose intravenous methylprednisolone. The 90 or so discovery patients were randomly split 7:3 into training and test sets. According to the paper, TCR Vbeta CDR3 sequencing was carried out on 135 peripheral blood samples, which came from under 50 ophthalmopathy, under 85 hyperthyroidism and roughly 17 progressor patients.

Amplification of TCR beta CDR3 regions was carried out from RNA transcripts. The first round of RT-PCR for the TCR CDR3 was performed with the HTBI primer set and the Qiagen OneStep RT-PCR kit. A second multiplex PCR round built the libraries, followed by size selection and purification. Paired-end sequencing of the libraries was performed with 100 bp reads on an Illumina HiSeq2000. On the authors' methods: SOAPnuke was used to process the raw data, removing reads that contained adapters or uncalled bases, had a mean Phred below 15, or lacked an exact match to the constant primer or identifier. High-quality paired reads were merged using COPE v1.2.5, and each unique nucleotide sequence was defined as a clonotype. MiTCR v1.1 was used to align clonotypes to the IMGT TRBV, TRBD and TRBJ reference segments. Only V-J combinations with frequency above 0.0001, covering 98% to 99.2% of repertoires, were analysed. The TCS score was defined as the ratio of F50 (clonal expansion) to E x V (chaos), calculated using BLOSUM62-based TCRdist between CDR3 peptides within each V-J. Welch's t-statistics and random forest reduced around 550 V-J features to fewer than 15, which were used in a naive Bayes classifier (R e1071). TCRdb reran the public reads through fastp at Q25 and MiXCR, keeping productive beta chains. Rows with one shared CDR3 protein collapse into an entry with the most common genes and DNA. The V and J calls here are based on TCRdb, not the publication. This sample holds roughly 510,000 distinct CDR3 sequences; roughly 20% were observed only once. The ten largest make up around 27% of the sample.

The CDR3 measures 14 amino acids from cysteine to phenylalanine. Of all the DNA, just the CDR3 is kept, 42 bases in frame from base 1. CDR1 and CDR2, looked up from the germline V gene (reference sequence), are SEHNR and FQNEAQ. Cut back by 3 bases and 1 base, the V and J ends lie 9 bases apart. General conclusions and limits of the study: Sample size was not statistically predetermined, and investigators were not blinded to group allocation. In validation, progression to ophthalmopathy was predicted by the model with around 70% sensitivity and 72.22% specificity, a median of roughly six months before onset. A 13 V-J signature model separated ophthalmopathy from stable hyperthyroidism, with approximately 87% sensitivity and around 84% specificity in cross-validation and 80%/75% in testing. Most expanded thyroid clonotypes (frequency above 0.001) were also found in blood, which suggests that blood repertoires may mirror thyroid immune responses.

Comments on this clonotype: Its recognized antigen is unknown. The record has no base qualities; no much larger clone is one base away.

Graves' hyperthyroidism was defined as stable when no progression to ophthalmopathy occurred over 18 months of follow-up. Hyperthyroidism patients were newly diagnosed, had a disease duration of under 2 months, and were aged 18 to 65 years. The study excluded patients with uncontrolled infections, other autoimmune diseases, pregnancy or lactation. Diagnoses were based on clinical symptoms, serum thyroxine and TRAb, thyroid ultrasound and orbital computed tomography. PBMCs were separated from around 9.1 ml of fresh peripheral blood using Ficoll-Paque density gradient centrifugation. Trizol reagent was used to extract total RNA, and RNA quality was then checked on an Agilent 2100 Bioanalyzer.

The chain was built from TRBV7-9 and TRBJ1-1; the best D guess is TRBD1, with 5 bases matching. The specimen was blood. This clonotype was sampled from a man aged 18 to 30 with Graves' hyperthyroidism. The DNA sequence is TGTGCCAGCAGCTTTGCAGGGTCGAACACTGAAGCTTTCTTT. The translation is CASSFAGSNTEAFF. The full variable domain, with segments outside the CDR3 supplied by the reference TRBV7-9 and TRBJ1-1 proteins, appears as DTGVSQNPRHKITKRGQNVTFRCDPISEHNRLYWYRQTLGQGPEFLTYFQNEAQLEKSRLLSDRFSAERPKGSFSTLEIQRTEQGDSAMYLCASSFAGSNTEAFFGQGTRLTVV.